One sample yielded the 24 T cell receptor beta chains listed below, sequenced in a study of CD4 T cells in relation to SARS-CoV-2 and coronaviruses. CD4+ T cells from unexposed donors were obtained before the COVID-19 pandemic (2011-2018). The cells were cultured for about ten days before CD4+ T cells were isolated. No antigen has been identified for these receptors. Sequencing was performed with immunoSEQ multiplex PCR; in TCRdb, only in-frame clones are kept and a portion is missing. The table has just over 25,000 clones, roughly 80% seen once; the top ten hold 15% to 20%. The specimen was CD4+ T cells from PBMCs, cultured in vitro. All receptors derive from a human donor in good health.

This clone has just one count. The chain employs TRBV2 and TRBJ1-1; D remains unclear. Germline V lookup: CDR1 SNHLY, CDR2 FYNNEI. Trimming removed 5 bases at V and 0 bases at J, with 7 bases between. The CDR3 runs 13 residues. Written as DNA, the CDR3 is TGTGCCAGCAGTTCCGACGTGAACACTGAAGCTTTCTTT. Its translation is CASSSDVNTEAFF.

This clone was seen a handful of times. CDR3 nucleotides: TGTGCCAGCAGCTTAGGGGCGATCGGGATTCGCACAGATACGCAGTATTTT. Encoded protein: CASSLGAIGIRTDTQYF. V usage is TRBV7-9 and J usage is TRBJ2-3, with D possibly being TRBD2 (5 bases). From germline, CDR1 is SEHNR and CDR2 FQNEAQ (reference sequence). Trimming shortened V by 1 base and J by 1 base, and 15 bases separated the two germline ends. The CDR3 loop spans 17 amino acids. Complete variable domain (other parts from reference TRBV7-9 and TRBJ2-3): DTGVSQNPRHKITKRGQNVTFRCDPISEHNRLYWYRQTLGQGPEFLTYFQNEAQLEKSRLLSDRFSAERPKGSFSTLEIQRTEQGDSAMYLCASSLGAIGIRTDTQYFGPGTRLTVL.

This chain links TRBV4-3 with TRBJ1-4, with D possibly TRBD1 on 5 matching bases. Trimming left V 4 bases short and J 7 bases short, with 19 bases between. The CDR3 has 16 amino acids. The germline CDR1 and CDR2 sequences are LGHNA and YSLEER. CDR3 in amino acids: CASSPSAGFGGEKLFF. CDR3 DNA: TGCGCCAGCAGCCCCTCAGCCGGATTCGGGGGTGAAAAACTGTTTTTT.

This CDR3 reads CASSYIGQGRANYGYTF. In DNA form, the CDR3 reads TGTGCCAGCAGTTACATCGGACAGGGAAGGGCAAACTATGGCTACACCTTC. This rearrangement joins TRBV6-2 or TRBV6-3 to TRBJ1-2; TRBD1 aligns across 8 bases. Germline values: CDR1 MNHEY, CDR2 SVGEGT. V dropped 2 bases and J dropped 2; count of bases not matched to a gene: 10. CDR3 length equals 17 residues.

V usage is TRBV5-6 and J usage is TRBJ2-5; D uncertain. Germline V gives CDR1 SGHDT, CDR2 YYEEEE. With 0 bases removed from V and 3 bases from J, the gap between germline ends came to 12 bases. The CDR3 sequence is 15 residues long. CDR3 in amino acids: CASSLVSVLEETQYF. The CDR3 nucleotides are TGTGCCAGCAGCTTGGTTTCGGTCTTGGAAGAGACCCAGTACTTC.

The rearrangement links TRBV27 to TRBJ2-3; 15 nucleotides agree with TRBD2. CDR1 is MNHEY, CDR2 SMNVEV, per germline (reference sequence). V dropped 8 bases and J dropped 9; count of bases not matched to a gene: 9. The CDR3 totals 15 residues. The CDR3 nucleotides read TGTGCCAGCGGTTCACTGGGACTAGCGGGAGGCACGCAGTATTTT. Amino acids: CASGSLGLAGGTQYF.

This chain joins TRBV27 and TRBJ1-2; no reliable D call. The CDR3 runs 14 residues. The germline gives CDR1 MNHEY, CDR2 SMNVEV (reference sequence). Trimming left V 8 bases short and J 8 bases short, with 21 bases between. In DNA, the CDR3 is TGTGCCAGCCAGCAATCCGGGCCCCTGGGGGGCTACACCTTC. Translated: CASQQSGPLGGYTF.

The CDR3 coding sequence is TGTGCCAGCAGCCCTGACACCCTCCGAAAGGAGACCCAGTACTTC. This encodes CASSPDTLRKETQYF. The chain has TRBV3-1 (or the pseudogene TRBV3-2) and TRBJ2-5, with no clear D. The germline CDR1 and CDR2 sequences are LGHDT and YNNKEL (reference sequence). V was trimmed by 4 bases and J by 5 bases, leaving 17 bases between them. The CDR3 loop spans 15 amino acids.

The chain couples TRBV4-1 to TRBJ2-1; 8 bases are a match to TRBD1. V was clipped by 1 base and J by 5 bases; unmatched bases: 1. This CDR3 has 14 residues. Germline V gene sequence: CDR1 MGHRA, CDR2 YSYEKL. This CDR3 reads CASSQAQGDNEQFF. The DNA for the CDR3 is TGCGCCAGCAGCCAAGCACAGGGGGACAATGAGCAGTTCTTC.

This clone was detected a few times. This chain uses TRBV4-1 with TRBJ2-5; 7 positions match TRBD1. The CDR3 spans 14 residues. The junction had 7 bases not matched to a gene; V was cut back by 4 bases and J by 5 bases. Germline CDR1 MGHRA, CDR2 YSYEKL. CDR3 nucleotide sequence: TGCGCCAGCAGCCTAACAGGGGACCGGGAGACCCAGTACTTC. Its translation: CASSLTGDRETQYF.

V is TRBV5-1 and J is TRBJ1-1, with 10 bases matching TRBD1. V lost 3 bases and J lost 5; bases outside the gene matches: 7. The CDR3 is made up of 15 amino acids. Germline CDR1 and CDR2: SGHRS and YFSETQ. CDR3 protein: CASSSGQGRWTEAFF. The CDR3 bases are TGCGCCAGCAGCTCGGGACAGGGGAGGTGGACTGAAGCTTTCTTT. Together with reference TRBV5-1 and TRBJ1-1, the CDR3 gives the full variable domain: KAGVTQTPRYLIKTRGQQVTLSCSPISGHRSVSWYQQTPGQGLQFLFEYFSETQRNKGNFPGRFSGRQFSNSRSEMNVSTLELGDSALYLCASSSGQGRWTEAFFGQGTRLTVV.

This chain connects TRBV4-3 to TRBJ1-1, with D unclear. The length of the CDR3 is 15 residues. Germline V gene lookup returns CDR1 LGHNA and CDR2 YSLEER. The germline V and J ends were trimmed by 2 bases and 8 bases, with 18 bases remaining between them. The CDR3 region is CASSQSIRSSFEAFF. CDR3 sequence (DNA): TGCGCCAGCAGCCAAAGTATTCGCTCAAGCTTCGAAGCTTTCTTT.

This sequence joins TRBV7-2 and TRBJ2-3, with 10 positions matching TRBD2. The V gene end was trimmed by 5 bases and the J gene end by 2 bases; junction bases not matched to a gene: 7. Germline lookup yields CDR1 SGHTA and CDR2 FQGNSA. The CDR3 is made up of 16 amino acids. The DNA for the CDR3 is TGTGCCAGCAGCCCGCTGAGCGGGAGGGCCACAGATACGCAGTATTTT. Amino acid sequence: CASSPLSGRATDTQYF. Complete variable domain (other parts from reference TRBV7-2 and TRBJ2-3): GAGVSQSPSNKVTEKGKDVELRCDPISGHTALYWYRQSLGQGLEFLIYFQGNSAPDKSGLPSDRFSAERTGGSVSTLTIQRTQQEDSAVYLCASSPLSGRATDTQYFGPGTRLTVL.

The rearrangement uses TRBV12-3 or TRBV12-4 and TRBJ2-3; D gene uncertain. The CDR3 loop spans 13 amino acids. V dropped 1 base and J dropped 5 bases, with 7 bases sitting between them. Written as DNA, the CDR3 is TGTGCCAGCAGTTTAGTCCGGAAAGATACGCAGTATTTT. Its translation: CASSLVRKDTQYF.

The chain combines TRBV5-1 with TRBJ2-1, with a possible D match to TRBD2 (7 bases). V gave up 4 bases and J gave up 2 bases, with 13 bases separating them. Germline values: CDR1 SGHRS, CDR2 YFSETQ. The CDR3 totals 15 residues. The CDR3 spells CASSPGAGAYNEQFF. The CDR3 nucleotides read TGCGCCAGCAGCCCGGGGGCGGGAGCCTACAATGAGCAGTTCTTC.

J is TRBJ1-5 and V is TRBV19, with D possibly matching TRBD1 (5 bases). Germline CDR1 and CDR2: LNHDA and SQIVND (reference sequence). This CDR3 contains 14 residues. Deletions cut 2 bases from V and 1 base from J, with 6 bases between. CDR3 region: CASSIQGSNQPQHF. DNA for the CDR3: TGTGCCAGTAGTATACAGGGAAGCAATCAGCCCCAGCATTTT.

The chain joins TRBV10-2 to TRBJ2-1; no definite D call. The CDR3 consists of 13 residues. Germline CDR1 WSHSY, CDR2 SAAADI. V lost 8 bases, J lost 0 bases, and 8 bases lay in between. The CDR3 coding sequence is TGCGCCAGCTATCAGAGCTCCTACAATGAGCAGTTCTTC. It is translated as CASYQSSYNEQFF.

This clone has a single count. V usage is TRBV5-4 and J usage is TRBJ2-7, with 8 nucleotides matching TRBD1. The CDR3 is 14 amino acids. Germline-derived CDR1 and CDR2 are SGHNT and YYREEE (reference sequence). V trimming: 4 bases; J trimming: 2 bases; junction bases outside the gene matches: 5. The CDR3 spells CASSQGQGPYEQYF. In nucleotides, the CDR3 is TGTGCCAGCAGCCAAGGACAGGGTCCCTACGAGCAGTACTTC.

The chain is built from TRBV4-3 and TRBJ1-6; D remains ambiguous. Germline V lookup: CDR1 LGHNA, CDR2 YSLEER. Trimming cost V 3 bases and J 0 bases, with 6 bases left between them. CDR3 length equals 15 residues. DNA of the CDR3: TGCGCCAGCAGCCAGTCTAGCTCCTATAATTCACCCCTCCACTTT. Its protein is CASSQSSSYNSPLHF.

The rearrangement joins TRBV30 to TRBJ2-7; 10 nucleotides agree with TRBD2. From germline, CDR1 is GTSNPN and CDR2 SVGIG (reference sequence). V lost 1 base and J lost 2; bases outside the gene matches: 5. This CDR3 comprises 15 residues. In DNA, the CDR3 is TGTGCCTGGAGTGCCGGACTAGCGGTGACCTACGAGCAGTACTTC. This gives the protein CAWSAGLAVTYEQYF.

The V and J genes are TRBV29-1 and TRBJ2-2; 7 bases are a match to TRBD1. CDR3 length: 13 residues. Trimming cost V 7 bases and J 5 bases; bases outside gene matches: 7. The germline V gene encodes CDR1 SQVTM and CDR2 ANQGSEA. The CDR3 here is CSGNRGGTGELFF. CDR3 sequence (DNA): TGCAGCGGGAACAGGGGCGGGACCGGGGAGCTGTTTTTT.

This chain uses TRBV19 with TRBJ2-4; D may be TRBD2 (5 bases). Trimming removed 3 bases at V and 8 bases at J, with 14 bases between. Germline CDR1 and CDR2: LNHDA and SQIVND (reference sequence). The CDR3 has 14 residues. As DNA, the CDR3 is TGTGCCAGTAGTATCGCGCCCGAAGCGGACATTCAGTACTTC. As protein: CASSIAPEADIQYF.

The chain employs TRBV19 and TRBJ2-3; 9 bases align to TRBD2. Germline CDR1 is LNHDA and CDR2 is SQIVND (reference sequence). This CDR3 comprises 16 residues. V dropped 6 bases and J dropped 2; count of bases not matched to a gene: 9. The CDR3 DNA reads as TGTGCCAGTAGCGATGGGACTAGCCTGCCCACAGATACGCAGTATTTT. It yields the protein CASSDGTSLPTDTQYF.

V is TRBV12-3 or TRBV12-4 and J is TRBJ1-1, with D uncertain. CDR3 size: 12 residues. Trimming removed 3 bases at V and 12 bases at J, with 14 bases between. CDR3 sequence: CASSFDQFETFF. DNA for the CDR3: TGTGCCAGCAGTTTCGACCAATTCGAGACTTTCTTT.